This TCR beta chain was documented in a study of T cell clonality in common variable immunodeficiency. Here immunoSEQ multiplex PCR was the method, and the copy in TCRdb shows in-frame clones only, minus some. The repertoire consists of some 15,000 clones, none detected only once. Trimming removed 6 bases from V and 2 bases from J, with 18 bases in between. The CDR3 sequence is 16 residues long. Germline V gene sequence: CDR1 LNHDA, CDR2 SQIVND (reference sequence). Study conclusions and caveats: In common variable immunodeficiency, TCR beta chains reportedly carried fewer deletions and N-nucleotide insertions.

This clone has more than one count but fewer than ten. Its antigen is as yet unknown. The CDR3 end falls 3 residues outside the read, so it is completed with the germline J gene. The receptor was derived from a human donor with common variable immunodeficiency. The rearrangement joins TRBV19 to TRBJ2-3; a weak D match, TRBD1 (5 bases). The sample comprised peripheral blood mononuclear cells. The CDR3 DNA, read in part, is TGTGCCAGTAGCCAGGGTCGATGGGGCTCCACAGATACG. As protein: CASSQGRWGSTDT. The entire CDR3 protein is CASSQGRWGSTDTQYF.